This T cell receptor beta chain originates from a study of shared clonotypes between healthy human individuals (dated by TCRdb to 2020 to 2022). With regard to the full study: A few men and two women, aged 18 to 49 years, made up the cohort. Per donor, three plates each were used for CD4 naive and CD4 memory, two for CD8 naive, and one for CD8 memory. To estimate repertoire size and how much clonotypes are shared between individuals, the study performed deep sequencing of blood TCR repertoires from a few healthy adults. Libraries were prepared and TCR repertoires were sequenced by different laboratories using diverse techniques, in order to increase sequencing depth and limit assay-specific biases. Leukapheresis yielded between about 0.9 and 9 billion PBMCs per donor. Overall study results and their limits: Naive subsets generally had larger estimated clonotype richness than memory subsets. Because the study included a small number of donors, the genetic and exposure-history diversity represented was limited. Higher generation probabilities were observed for clonotypes shared by all four sorted-subset donors than for non-shared clonotypes. Based on pairwise subsampling, the degree of clonotype sharing among donors was expected to be affected by sequencing depth. When a few donors were compared, the shared fraction of clonotypes was around 4.6% for naive CD4, 3.5% for naive CD8, 2% to 2.5% for memory CD4, and less than 0.5% for memory CD8. Sampling was restricted to blood, and TCR repertoires in tissues likely differ from the TCR repertoires found in blood. Rarefaction of sorted-subset datasets indicated incomplete sequencing despite the large sequencing depth.

To note about this clone: It lacks a known antigen. No much larger clonotype is one base removed from it; base qualities were not supplied.

Donors were healthy HIV-negative adults with no recently reported acute infections or vaccinations. All donors were Caucasian adults living in Nashville, Tennessee, USA. CD8 memory samples combined magnetically selected CD45RO+ cells with CCR7-negative CD45RA+ effector memory (TemRA) cells. After blood collection by leukapheresis, PBMCs were isolated using Ficoll-Histopaque density gradient centrifugation and then cryopreserved in the vapor phase of liquid nitrogen. Analytical flow cytometry was used to check the purity and quantity of every magnetically sorted T cell population. Genomic DNA was isolated from each sorted fraction and quantified by UV absorbance on a Nanodrop 2000c. Using the deep immunoSEQ assay, TCR CDR3 regions were amplified from genomic DNA by multiplex PCR. Extracted genomic DNA from each cell subset was spread evenly across all wells of several immunoSEQ 96-well plates, with each plate serving as a replicate. For sorted subsets, approximately 0.2 ug of genomic DNA, equivalent to some 30,000 T cell genomes, went into each replicate PCR. Purified libraries were measured with a Qubit 3.0 fluorometer, size-checked on a Bioanalyzer 2100, and measured again with the KAPA Library Quantification kit. A separate single-read 150-cycle Illumina NextSeq 550 flow cell was used to sequence each immunoSEQ 96-well plate. For the original study's pipeline: Because the immunoSEQ output included only junctional sequences and no quality scores, the filtering could not be the same as the filtering used for full-length reads. To assign V/J genes and CDR3, sequences were annotated using PyIR, a Python wrapper for IgBLAST v1.9, with IMGT germline references. Reads with weak V/J assignments (E-value above 1e-6), missing CDR3, stop codons, out-of-frame junctions, or ambiguous translated residues were removed. V3J clonotypes were defined by identical inferred V gene, J gene, and CDR3 amino acid sequence. Percentage overlap between repertoires was computed as shared unique clonotypes divided by the size of the smaller repertoire. Repertoire richness was assessed with RTK rarefaction, the Chao1 estimator, and Recon v2.1 estimates of unobserved clonotypes. Generation probabilities for all TCRbeta clonotypes obtained by the gDNA method from a few donors were computed using OLGA. Imported from immuneACCESS, the table was reduced by TCRdb to in-frame sequences with V and J called. These copies leave out some clones; in studies compared against another copy, an unresolved V gene accounts for under half, and the cause of the remainder is not known. V and J calls and clone size come straight from that table; D and trimming were deduced from the DNA. The sample data list approximately 320,000 clones, and more than 75% of these were observed just once. The ten biggest clones cover around 15% of the sample.

CDR1 LGHNA and CDR2 YSLEER are derived from the germline V gene. Reading from cysteine to phenylalanine, the CDR3 counts 16 amino acids. The DNA shown is the 48-base CDR3, in frame from base 1. V loses 0 bases, J loses 1 base, and the germline ends lie 13 bases apart. Recombination joined TRBV4-3 with TRBJ2-7, and possibly TRBD2, on 6 matching bases. Specimen: memory CD8+ T cells sorted from blood. Read against the paper, the sample's cell subset or site label means: CD45RO+ cells pooled with CCR7-negative TemRA cells. This clonotype was sampled from a man between 18 and 29 years old in good health. CDR3 reads: CASSQDWSGPSYEQYF. The DNA sequence is given as TGCGCCAGCAGCCAAGATTGGAGCGGGCCATCCTACGAGCAGTACTTC.